This T cell receptor (beta chain) was documented in a study of T cell responses to AZD1222 COVID-19 vaccine. Sequencing used immunoSEQ multiplex PCR; TCRdb keeps in-frame clones, though not all of them. The table has 90,000 to 120,000 clones, roughly 85% seen once; the top ten hold approximately 4.8%. Study-wide points: A rise in Spike-specific TCR breadth and depth followed two AZD1222 doses. The study sampled repertoires only after the peak T cell response. Clonal diversity was possibly underestimated, and white British individuals and females predominated among donors.

This CDR3 comprises 15 residues. V lost 2 bases, J lost 7 bases, and 12 bases lay in between. From germline, CDR1 is MNHNS and CDR2 SASEGT. This clone has just one count. Its specificity is unknown. The receptor's source is an adult who received the AZD1222 COVID-19 vaccine. Sequenced material: peripheral blood, taken 28 days after the second AZD1222 dose. The chain recombines TRBV6-1 with TRBJ1-6; D gene uncertain. The CDR3 reads CASSEKNARNSPLHF. CDR3 sequence (DNA): TGTGCCAGCAGTGAAAAAAATGCTCGGAATTCACCCCTCCACTTT.